The entry that follows covers one T cell receptor (beta chain) sequence. These data are taken from a study of blood T cell repertoires in COVID-19. Whole-study context: The cDNA or gDNA used as material had been derived from T cells, B-cell-depleted T cells, or PBMCs.

CDR3 length: 16 amino acids. Per the germline V gene, CDR1 is MNHEY and CDR2 is SMNVEV (reference sequence). V trimming: 7 bases; J trimming: 5 bases; junction bases outside the gene matches: 10. This table comes from immunoSEQ multiplex PCR, and its TCRdb copy is limited to in-frame clones, with some not included. This table holds around 95,000 clones, approximately 80% found once. The chain has TRBV27 and TRBJ2-1; 11 bases match TRBD2. The sequence came from a man between 65 and 85 years old with active or convalescent COVID-19. Sequencing used peripheral blood. CDR3 loop: CASTRAGTSGDNEQFF. The CDR3 DNA follows: TGTGCCAGCACCCGGGCCGGGACTAGCGGTGACAATGAGCAGTTCTTC.